This T cell receptor (beta chain) was sequenced in a study of beta chain features in type 1 diabetes. Across the study: Patients shared similar age, gender and cell yields with healthy donors.

As to this clone: Its target is unknown.

The V gene end was trimmed by 5 bases and the J gene end by 2 bases; junction bases not matched to a gene: 1. The CDR3 runs to 13 residues. Germline lookup yields CDR1 MGHDK and CDR2 SYGVNS. Study-wide findings and caveats: Among all four CD4+ subsets, Type 1 diabetes patients had TCRB CDR3s that were moderately but significantly shorter.

Reverse transcription of all isolated RNA meant that expressed TCRB transcripts were sequenced. An average approximately 4 million reads came from naive, central memory and regulatory T cell samples. The assay was immunoSEQ multiplex PCR, and TCRdb's table has in-frame clones only and misses some. The sample has approximately 600,000 clones, roughly an eighth seen once; the top ten hold around 0.12%. The clonotype originates from a young man with type 1 diabetes. The rearrangement joins TRBV25-1 to TRBJ1-2; 8 bases match TRBD1. Sequencing was done on a sample of naive CD4+ T cells from blood. CDR3 nucleotide sequence: TGTGCCAGCAGTCGACAGGGGAACTATGGCTACACCTTC. Amino acids: CASSRQGNYGYTF.